These 30 T cell receptor beta chains share one sample of origin, sequenced in a study of T cells in Graves' hyperthyroidism and ophthalmopathy. RNA transcripts yielded amplified TCR beta CDR3 regions. When the TCR CDR3 underwent first-round RT-PCR, the HTBI primer set was used. TCRdb re-called the multiplex PCR reads through MiXCR, storing one row per CDR3 protein. The sample gives about 350,000 distinct CDR3 sequences, around 13% of which show up once; around 25% is in the top ten. The specimen was blood. The receptors originated from a woman younger than 45 with Graves' hyperthyroidism.

This clonotype showed up many times. The chain has TRBV19 and TRBJ2-2; the match to TRBD1 covers 9 bases. The CDR3 consists of 18 residues. Germline V gene data show CDR1 as LNHDA and CDR2 as SQIVND (reference sequence). The junction had 11 bases not matched to a gene; V was cut back by 5 bases and J by 1 base. The CDR3 loop is CASSHKPGTGMNTGELFF. CDR3 in DNA: TGTGCCAGTAGTCACAAACCCGGGACAGGGATGAACACCGGGGAGCTGTTTTTT.

The chain carries TRBV10-3 and TRBJ2-7; no firm D call. Trimming removed 2 bases at V and 5 bases at J, with 10 bases between. The germline CDR1 and CDR2 sequences are ENHRY and SYGVKD. There are 13 residues in the CDR3. The CDR3 reads CAISEPTSHEQYF. Written as DNA, the CDR3 is TGTGCCATCAGTGAGCCCACGTCCCACGAGCAGTACTTC.

The rearrangement uses TRBV24-1 and TRBJ2-7; TRBD2 is a possible D gene (5 bases). Trimming took off 3 bases at V and 5 bases at J, with 22 bases between the two ends. In germline, CDR1 is KGHDR, CDR2 SFDVKD. CDR3 length equals 17 residues. DNA for the CDR3: TGTGCCACCAGTGATGCGGCGGCCGGGCTAGCCGCCGACGAGCAGTACTTC. It codes for CATSDAAAGLAADEQYF.

V and J are TRBV12-3 or TRBV12-4 and TRBJ2-2, with D perhaps TRBD2 (5 bases). This CDR3 region has 14 residues. V lost 10 bases, J lost 5 bases, and 17 bases lay in between. Here the CDR3 DNA reads TGTGCCACCCTTTCTAGCATCTCGACCGGGGAGCTGTTTTTT. It yields the protein CATLSSISTGELFF.

The chain carries TRBV19 and TRBJ2-1; 11 nucleotides line up with TRBD2. Trimming removed 5 bases from V and 10 bases from J; junction bases left unmatched: 7. CDR3 size: 14 residues. The germline CDR1 and CDR2 sequences are LNHDA and SQIVND (reference sequence). This CDR3 reads CASSGSGRAGEQFF. CDR3 nucleotides: TGTGCCAGTAGTGGTAGCGGGAGGGCCGGGGAGCAGTTCTTC.

This clonotype has a count of ten or more. This chain joins TRBV9 and TRBJ2-7; D uncertain. V was cut by 0 bases and J by 1 base, with 8 bases left in between. Germline V CDR1 and CDR2: SGDLS, YYNGEE. This CDR3 is built from 14 residues. DNA for the CDR3: TGTGCCAGCAGCGTAGGGAGCGTTTCCTACGAGCAGTACTTC. It yields the protein CASSVGSVSYEQYF.

This clonotype was detected only a few times. CDR3 loop: CSASWERKRSYNEQFF. The CDR3 DNA is TGCAGTGCTAGTTGGGAGCGGAAGAGGTCCTACAATGAGCAGTTCTTC. The chain couples TRBV20-1 to TRBJ2-1; TRBD2 might be the D (5 bases). Germline V lookup: CDR1 DFQATT, CDR2 SNEGSKA (reference sequence). The CDR3 has 16 amino acids. V was pared by 3 bases and J by 1 base, with 16 bases between.

This clonotype was counted many times. The chain links TRBV2 to TRBJ1-2; no definite D call. The CDR3 totals 11 residues. The V end was cut by 8 bases, the J end by 1 base, with 5 bases between. Germline lookup yields CDR1 SNHLY and CDR2 FYNNEI. CDR3 in amino acids: CASSRNYGYTF. CDR3 bases: TGTGCCAGCTCCCGTAACTATGGCTACACCTTC.

Many counts were recorded for this clonotype. This sequence joins TRBV19 and TRBJ1-5, with D possibly matching TRBD1 (5 bases). Trimming took off 3 bases at V and 11 bases at J, with 17 bases between the two ends. Germline V gene lookup returns CDR1 LNHDA and CDR2 SQIVND (reference sequence). The CDR3 runs 14 residues. The CDR3, as DNA: TGTGCCAGTAGTATCGGACAACGCGTTACGGCCCAGCATTTT. It codes for CASSIGQRVTAQHF.

V usage is TRBV28 and J usage is TRBJ1-2; D unclear. Trimming left V 4 bases short and J 6 bases short, with 9 bases between. The CDR3 consists of 12 residues. Germline V CDR1 and CDR2: MDHEN, SYDVKM. CDR3 protein: CASSYGSDGYTF. The DNA of the CDR3 is TGTGCCAGCAGTTACGGGAGCGATGGCTACACCTTC.

This chain connects TRBV5-1 to TRBJ1-4, with D hard to call. This CDR3 region has 16 residues. Trimming left V 0 bases short and J 0 bases short, with 9 bases between. From germline, CDR1 is SGHRS and CDR2 YFSETQ. CDR3 nucleotide sequence: TGCGCCAGCAGCTTGGCGGCCGATGCAACTAATGAAAAACTGTTTTTT. Translated, it gives CASSLAADATNEKLFF. Full variable domain (rest looked up from reference TRBV5-1 and TRBJ1-4): KAGVTQTPRYLIKTRGQQVTLSCSPISGHRSVSWYQQTPGQGLQFLFEYFSETQRNKGNFPGRFSGRQFSNSRSEMNVSTLELGDSALYLCASSLAADATNEKLFFGSGTQLSVL.

This clonotype occurred many times. The chain has TRBV19 and TRBJ2-5; D not certain. The CDR3 has 14 residues. V gave up 4 bases and J gave up 3 bases, with 12 bases separating them. Germline CDR1 LNHDA, CDR2 SQIVND (reference sequence). The CDR3 coding sequence is TGTGCCAGTAGTACCCCTGGACGGAAAGAGACCCAGTACTTC. This gives the protein CASSTPGRKETQYF.

This clonotype was found a few times. The chain carries TRBV7-2 and TRBJ2-7; 9 bases align to TRBD1. V was pared by 5 bases and J by 6 bases, with 11 bases of the junction left unmatched. CDR3 length: 15 amino acids. CDR1 is SGHTA, CDR2 FQGNSA, per germline. CDR3 sequence (DNA): TGTGCCAGCAGCCTCGGGAGGACAGGGGCGGGCGAGCAGTACTTC. This encodes CASSLGRTGAGEQYF. The variable domain in full, with the rest retrieved from reference TRBV7-2 and TRBJ2-7, is GAGVSQSPSNKVTEKGKDVELRCDPISGHTALYWYRQSLGQGLEFLIYFQGNSAPDKSGLPSDRFSAERTGGSVSTLTIQRTQQEDSAVYLCASSLGRTGAGEQYFGPGTRLTVT.

This clonotype was recorded at least ten times. V usage is TRBV25-1 and J usage is TRBJ2-7, with 13 nucleotides matching TRBD2. The CDR3 is 16 amino acids. Trimming took 8 bases from V and 4 from J; bases not matched to a gene: 11. The germline gives CDR1 MGHDK, CDR2 SYGVNS. This CDR3 reads CASSKGTSGNGYEQYF. CDR3 in DNA: TGTGCCAGCTCAAAGGGGACTAGCGGGAATGGGTACGAGCAGTACTTC.

This clonotype was recorded at least ten times. CDR3 sequence reads: CASNQMEGLVQPQHF. CDR3 in DNA: TGTGCCAGCAACCAGATGGAGGGTTTAGTCCAGCCCCAGCATTTT. The chain carries TRBV28 and TRBJ1-5, with no clear D. This CDR3 comprises 15 residues. V lost 7 bases, J lost 7 bases, and 20 bases lay in between. The V gene's germline CDR1 is MDHEN and CDR2 SYDVKM.

The table lists this clonotype with many counts. The chain joins TRBV28 to TRBJ1-5, with D unresolved. CDR3 length: 12 residues. Looked up from germline, CDR1 is MDHEN and CDR2 is SYDVKM. The V end was cut by 5 bases, the J end by 8 bases, with 10 bases between. The CDR3 DNA follows: TGTGCCAGCAGTGCGACGACGGAGCCCCAGCATTTT. Translated: CASSATTEPQHF.

This clonotype was seen repeatedly, ten times or more. J is TRBJ1-1 and V is TRBV29-1; perhaps TRBD1 as D (6 bases). Deletions cut 6 bases from V and 11 bases from J, with 13 bases between. The CDR3 is 10 residues long. The germline V gene has CDR1 SQVTM and CDR2 ANQGSEA. CDR3 loop: CSVRQGLAFF. In DNA form, the CDR3 reads TGCAGCGTCCGGCAGGGGCTCGCTTTCTTT.

This clonotype was found many times. The rearrangement uses TRBV2 and TRBJ2-7; weak D call: TRBD2 (5 bases). Germline CDR1 SNHLY, CDR2 FYNNEI. This CDR3 is built from 13 residues. Trimming stripped 7 bases from V and 3 bases from J, with 13 bases between. CDR3 residues: CASTQGLVYEQYF. CDR3 DNA sequence: TGTGCCAGCACCCAAGGACTGGTCTACGAGCAGTACTTC.

The sample holds a few counts of this clonotype. The V gene is TRBV20-1, the J gene TRBJ2-1; D not certain. Trimming removed 3 bases at V and 5 bases at J, with 11 bases between. CDR1 DFQATT and CDR2 SNEGSKA come from the germline V gene (reference sequence). This CDR3 is 13 amino acids long. Written as DNA, the CDR3 is TGCAGTGCTAGTACCCAAACCGACAATGAGCAGTTCTTC. Protein sequence: CSASTQTDNEQFF.

The chain employs TRBV20-1 and TRBJ2-3; 9 bases map to TRBD1. The CDR3 contains 13 residues. V shed 5 bases, J shed 6 bases, and the junction held 6 bases outside the gene matches. CDR1 is DFQATT, CDR2 SNEGSKA, per germline (reference sequence). The DNA of the CDR3 is TGCAGTGCTGACCGGGACAGGGTCGATACGCAGTATTTT. Translation: CSADRDRVDTQYF.

This clonotype was detected many times. The chain recombines TRBV30 with TRBJ2-7; D ambiguous. CDR1 is GTSNPN and CDR2 is SVGIG in the germline V gene (reference sequence). The CDR3 has 11 residues. V was clipped by 4 bases and J by 3 bases, with 7 bases between them. DNA for the CDR3: TGTGCCTGGAAAGCAGGCTACGAGCAGTACTTC. Its protein is CAWKAGYEQYF.

This clonotype has ten or more counts. This chain's CDR3 is CASSETPVGTGELFF. The CDR3 bases are TGTGCCAGCAGTGAAACCCCCGTGGGCACCGGGGAGCTGTTTTTT. This chain connects TRBV2 to TRBJ2-2; no clear D gene. V lost 2 bases and J 4 bases, leaving 11 bases between the germline ends. Germline V gives CDR1 SNHLY, CDR2 FYNNEI. CDR3 size: 15 residues.

CDR3 sequence reads: CASGEEAGNQPQHF. CDR3 in DNA: TGTGCCAGCGGTGAAGAAGCGGGCAATCAGCCCCAGCATTTT. The V gene is TRBV3-1, the J gene TRBJ1-5; no clear D. This CDR3 region has 14 residues. Trimming cost V 8 bases and J 2 bases, with 13 bases left between them. CDR1 and CDR2 from the germline V gene are LGHDT and YNNKEL (reference sequence).

Ten or more counts support this clonotype. The chain links TRBV7-2 to TRBJ2-1; TRBD2 matches 10 bases. J gave up 9 bases and V 5 bases, and 10 bases lay outside the gene matches. The CDR3 spans 15 residues. Germline CDR1 reads SGHTA; CDR2 reads FQGNSA. The CDR3 protein is CASSRPGLARSEQFF. The DNA for the CDR3 is TGTGCCAGCAGCCGCCCGGGACTAGCGAGGAGTGAGCAGTTCTTC.

This rearrangement joins TRBV3-1 to TRBJ2-7; possible D gene TRBD2, 5 bases. The V gene's germline CDR1 is LGHDT and CDR2 YNNKEL (reference sequence). The V gene lost 5 bases and the J gene lost 0 bases, with 14 bases spanning the gap. There are 15 residues in the CDR3. This chain's CDR3 is CASSDLAGNSYEQYF. CDR3 nucleotide sequence: TGTGCCAGCAGCGACCTTGCGGGTAACTCCTACGAGCAGTACTTC.

This clonotype was seen many times. The V gene is TRBV7-2, the J gene TRBJ2-7, with a tentative D call TRBD2 (7 bases). CDR3 length equals 15 residues. Germline CDR1 SGHTA, CDR2 FQGNSA. The V gene lost 1 base and the J gene lost 7 bases, with 17 bases spanning the gap. The CDR3 DNA reads TGTGCCAGCAGCTTAGACTCCTGGCGGGGGCAGGAGCAGTACTTC. Amino acid sequence: CASSLDSWRGQEQYF.

The chain links TRBV6-1 to TRBJ1-5; TRBD1 aligns across 8 bases. The trim removed 6 bases at V and 5 bases at J, leaving 15 bases unmatched. This CDR3 region has 17 residues. The germline gives CDR1 MNHNS, CDR2 SASEGT. CDR3 sequence (DNA): TGTGCCAGCAGGGGGCGAGGACAGGGCAGTCAAGATCAGCCCCAGCATTTT. Translated: CASRGRGQGSQDQPQHF.

In this sample, this clonotype turned up many times. Here the CDR3 reads CASSLGGSNTGELFF. For the CDR3, the DNA is TGTGCCAGCAGTTTAGGGGGTTCGAACACCGGGGAGCTGTTTTTT. This chain joins TRBV12-3 or TRBV12-4 and TRBJ2-2; no clear D. V lost 1 base and J 0 bases, leaving 6 bases between the germline ends. This CDR3 is built from 15 residues.

This clonotype was seen ten or more times. The V and J genes are TRBV2 and TRBJ1-5; D ambiguous. The germline V gene encodes CDR1 SNHLY and CDR2 FYNNEI. V lost 4 bases and J lost 7, with 14 bases in between. The CDR3 consists of 14 residues. The CDR3 DNA follows: TGTGCCAGCAGTGCCCCTGAAGTTGGACAGCCCCAGCATTTT. It translates to CASSAPEVGQPQHF.

V and J are TRBV7-2 and TRBJ2-1; 9 bases are a match to TRBD2. The CDR3 consists of 16 residues. Germline trimming cut 4 bases from V and 3 bases from J; bases unmatched to any gene: 7. Germline V gene data show CDR1 as SGHTA and CDR2 as FQGNSA. The CDR3 spells CASSSYSGSSYNEQFF. The CDR3 nucleotides read TGTGCCAGCAGCTCCTATAGCGGGAGTAGCTACAATGAGCAGTTCTTC.